This entry concerns a single TCR beta chain. The sample originates from a study of blood T cell repertoires in COVID-19. Whole-study context: From the United States, Italy and Spain came samples of acute and convalescent COVID-19. The cDNA or gDNA used as material had been derived from T cells, B-cell-depleted T cells, or PBMCs.

Assay: immunoSEQ multiplex PCR; the TCRdb copy retains only in-frame clones and omits some. This sample yields a few hundred thousand clones, of which about 89% are seen a single time; around 0.86% belongs to the top ten. Cohort placement rested on clinical history that participants reported themselves. Sequenced sample: PBMCs or T cells enriched from blood (not recorded which). This TCR came from a woman in her thirties or forties who had been exposed to COVID-19.

As DNA, the CDR3 is TGTGCCAGCAGCTTGTTATGGGACACAAGCAATCAGCCCCAGCATTTT. Encoded protein: CASSLLWDTSNQPQHF. The chain couples TRBV5-5 to TRBJ1-5; the D gene is possibly TRBD1 (6 bases). CDR3 length equals 16 residues. The V gene lost 1 base and the J gene lost 1 base, with 12 bases spanning the gap. Germline-derived CDR1 and CDR2 are SGHKS and YYEKEE (reference sequence).